A single sample gave rise to the 27 T cell receptor beta chains below, sequenced in a study of shared clonotypes between healthy human individuals. Assay: immunoSEQ multiplex PCR; the TCRdb copy retains only in-frame clones and omits some. The data show roughly 700,000 clones, over 65% seen once. The sample was memory CD4+ T cells sorted from blood. Subset in this sample: CD45RA-negative fraction. Source of these receptors: a woman aged 25-40 years in good health.

CDR3 coding DNA: TGCAGCGTGCCAGACAACACGAACACTGAAGCTTTCTTT. This sequence encodes CSVPDNTNTEAFF. V and J are TRBV29-1 and TRBJ1-1; D is unresolved. This CDR3 region has 13 residues. The V gene lost 6 bases and the J gene lost 1 base, with 12 bases spanning the gap. Germline CDR1 reads SQVTM; CDR2 reads ANQGSEA.

Points on this clone: The sample has other DNA sequences that encode this CDR3 too. The rearrangement links TRBV10-1 to TRBJ2-5; D is possibly TRBD1 (6 bases). Trimming took off 4 bases at V and 2 bases at J, with 8 bases between the two ends. Germline-derived CDR1 and CDR2 are WNHNN and SYGVQD (reference sequence). The CDR3 totals 13 residues. The CDR3 nucleotides are TGCGCCAGCAGTGGGACAGTTCAAGAGACCCAGTACTTC. Protein product: CASSGTVQETQYF.

This clone was counted a few times. This sequence joins TRBV14 and TRBJ2-5; D remains ambiguous. V was clipped by 1 base and J by 5 bases, with 5 bases between them. The CDR3 is 12 residues long. CDR1 SGHDN and CDR2 FVKESK come from the germline V gene. CDR3 DNA sequence: TGTGCCAGCAGCCAAGTCAGGGAGACCCAGTACTTC. Residues: CASSQVRETQYF.

This chain uses TRBV7-3 with TRBJ2-3; 12 bases map to TRBD1. The V gene end was trimmed by 3 bases and the J gene end by 2 bases; junction bases not matched to a gene: 12. The CDR3 length is 19 residues. CDR1 is SGHTA, CDR2 FQGTGA, per germline. The CDR3 sequence: CASSLMGTGQGAATDTQYF. The CDR3 DNA sequence: TGTGCCAGCAGCTTGATGGGCACGGGACAGGGGGCGGCCACAGATACGCAGTATTTT.

The CDR3 here is CASSSAGAGNTQYF. In nucleotides, the CDR3 is TGTGCCAGCAGCTCCGCTGGGGCCGGGAATACGCAGTATTTT. The rearrangement uses TRBV5-4 and TRBJ2-3; the D call may be TRBD1 or TRBD2 (5 bases each). V lost 3 bases to trimming and J lost 7 bases, with 15 bases between them. Germline loops: CDR1 SGHNT, CDR2 YYREEE (reference sequence). CDR3 length equals 14 residues.

This clone has only a few counts. The chain recombines TRBV28 with TRBJ1-2; a weak D match, TRBD1 (6 bases). Trimming left V 6 bases short and J 2 bases short, with 16 bases between. Germline V gene lookup returns CDR1 MDHEN and CDR2 SYDVKM. The CDR3 is 15 amino acids. Here the CDR3 reads CASSPGDTMNYGYTF. DNA for the CDR3: TGTGCCAGCAGCCCGGGGGACACCATGAACTATGGCTACACCTTC.

The chain combines TRBV7-8 with TRBJ2-7; 13 bases align to TRBD2. The CDR3 sequence is 15 residues long. Germline-derived CDR1 and CDR2 are SGHVS and FQNEAQ. V dropped 5 bases and J dropped 4; count of bases not matched to a gene: 5. CDR3 residues: CASSRTSGSFYEQYF. The DNA of the CDR3 is TGTGCCAGCAGCCGGACTAGCGGGAGTTTTTACGAGCAGTACTTC.

This clone occurred once. The V gene is TRBV25-1, the J gene TRBJ2-6; D is uncertain. Germline values: CDR1 MGHDK, CDR2 SYGVNS. The CDR3 extends over 14 amino acids. With 4 bases removed from V and 0 bases from J, the gap between germline ends came to 4 bases. CDR3 in DNA: TGTGCCAGCAGTGGCGGCTCTGGGGCCAACGTCCTGACTTTC. Its translation: CASSGGSGANVLTF.

The CDR3 nucleotides read TGCAGCGTTGGCCCCCAGGGGTGGGGGACAGATACGCAGTATTTT. Translated, it gives CSVGPQGWGTDTQYF. This chain uses TRBV29-1 with TRBJ2-3, with D maybe TRBD1 (6 bases). Trimming cost V 4 bases and J 3 bases, with 17 bases left between them. Germline assignment: CDR1 SQVTM and CDR2 ANQGSEA. The CDR3 sequence is 15 residues long.

In its sample, this clone was seen once. The chain uses TRBV4-2 and TRBJ1-2; D is possibly TRBD1 (6 bases). Trimming shortened V by 2 bases and J by 10 bases, and 11 bases separated the two germline ends. The germline CDR1 and CDR2 sequences are LGHNA and YNFKEQ. This CDR3 comprises 12 residues. CDR3: CASSQPGHHYTF. The CDR3 DNA reads TGTGCCAGCAGCCAACCGGGACACCACTACACCTTC.

This clone was picked up a small number of times. V gene TRBV19 combines with J gene TRBJ2-7; 13 bases are shared with TRBD2. Germline CDR1 is LNHDA and CDR2 is SQIVND (reference sequence). The length of the CDR3 is 14 residues. The V gene end was trimmed by 6 bases and the J gene end by 5 bases; junction bases not matched to a gene: 4. CDR3 nucleotide sequence: TGTGCCAGTAGGAGGACTAGCGGGGGCCACGAGCAGTACTTC. Translating it yields CASRRTSGGHEQYF. Full variable domain (rest looked up from reference TRBV19 and TRBJ2-7): DGGITQSPKYLFRKEGQNVTLSCEQNLNHDAMYWYRQDPGQGLRLIYYSQIVNDFQKGDIAEGYSVSREKKESFPLTVTSAQKNPTAFYLCASRRTSGGHEQYFGPGTRLTVT.

This clone was seen a handful of times. The chain recombines TRBV5-6 with TRBJ2-5; TRBD2 is a possible D gene (6 bases). The CDR3 totals 15 residues. Germline values: CDR1 SGHDT, CDR2 YYEEEE. The ends were cut back, 4 bases at V and 5 bases at J, with 18 bases in the middle. Here the CDR3 reads CASSLRRGRTETQYF. CDR3 in DNA: TGTGCCAGCAGCCTACGGCGGGGAAGGACGGAGACCCAGTACTTC.

The V call is TRBV7-9, the J call TRBJ2-5; D possibly uses TRBD1 or TRBD2 (5 bases each). Trimming left V 1 base short and J 0 bases short, with 12 bases between. Germline lookup yields CDR1 SEHNR and CDR2 FQNEAQ (reference sequence). The CDR3 contains 16 residues. The CDR3 DNA is TGTGCCAGCAGCTTAGGGGACCAGGCGTACCAAGAGACCCAGTACTTC. The encoded protein is CASSLGDQAYQETQYF. The full variable domain, in which reference TRBV7-9 and TRBJ2-5 provide the parts outside the CDR3, is DTGVSQNPRHKITKRGQNVTFRCDPISEHNRLYWYRQTLGQGPEFLTYFQNEAQLEKSRLLSDRFSAERPKGSFSTLEIQRTEQGDSAMYLCASSLGDQAYQETQYFGPGTRLLVL.

This clone was counted once. This chain connects TRBV19 to TRBJ1-1; no definite D call. Germline V gene sequence: CDR1 LNHDA, CDR2 SQIVND (reference sequence). The V end was cut by 1 base, the J end by 1 base, with 19 bases between. CDR3 size: 18 residues. Here the CDR3 reads CASSIGTTPSLANTEAFF. CDR3 bases: TGTGCCAGTAGTATAGGTACGACACCTAGCCTCGCGAACACTGAAGCTTTCTTT.

The chain uses TRBV28 and TRBJ1-2; D is ambiguous. The ends were cut back, 6 bases at V and 3 bases at J, with 8 bases in the middle. The CDR3 totals 12 residues. The germline gives CDR1 MDHEN, CDR2 SYDVKM. The CDR3 region has the DNA TGTGCCAGCAGGTCCCAGCACTATGGCTACACCTTC. Protein sequence: CASRSQHYGYTF.

Comments on this clone: This likely stems from a read error, as it lies one base from a far larger clone. The rearrangement uses TRBV6-4 and TRBJ2-3, with D uncertain. The CDR3 length is 10 residues. The V gene lost 6 bases and the J gene lost 2 bases, with 0 bases spanning the gap. The germline V gene encodes CDR1 MRHNA and CDR2 SNTAGT. This chain's CDR3 is CASSTDTQYF. The CDR3, as DNA: TGTGCCAGCAGCACAGATACGCAGTATTTT.

The chain recombines TRBV5-1 with TRBJ1-3, with D possibly being TRBD1 (6 bases). The CDR3 is made up of 14 amino acids. With 0 bases removed from V and 8 bases from J, the gap between germline ends came to 12 bases. CDR1 and CDR2 from the germline V gene are SGHRS and YFSETQ. The CDR3 region is CASSLAGVRDTIYF. The DNA of the CDR3 is TGCGCCAGCAGCTTGGCAGGGGTGCGAGACACCATATATTTT. Using reference TRBV5-1 and TRBJ1-3 for the parts outside the CDR3, the full variable domain is KAGVTQTPRYLIKTRGQQVTLSCSPISGHRSVSWYQQTPGQGLQFLFEYFSETQRNKGNFPGRFSGRQFSNSRSEMNVSTLELGDSALYLCASSLAGVRDTIYFGEGSWLTVV.

V gene TRBV6-5 combines with J gene TRBJ1-2; 10 bases line up with TRBD1. V was pared by 5 bases and J by 7 bases, with 7 bases of the junction left unmatched. In germline, CDR1 is MNHEY, CDR2 SVGAGI. The CDR3 length is 14 residues. CDR3 region: CASSRGQGGGGYTF. The CDR3 DNA is TGTGCCAGCAGTCGCGGACAGGGGGGTGGTGGCTACACCTTC.

The chain carries TRBV10-3 and TRBJ2-7; 10 bases agree with TRBD2. Trimming cost V 8 bases and J 5 bases; bases outside gene matches: 9. Germline CDR1 and CDR2: ENHRY and SYGVKD. There are 14 residues in the CDR3. CDR3 nucleotide sequence: TGTGCCATCGGCAGAACTAGCGGGAACAACGAGCAGTACTTC. It yields the protein CAIGRTSGNNEQYF.

The chain uses TRBV27 and TRBJ2-7; 7 bases are shared with TRBD2. Unmatched junction bases numbered 13, after V lost 1 base and J lost 7 bases. Germline CDR1 reads MNHEY; CDR2 reads SMNVEV (reference sequence). This CDR3 has 16 amino acids. The chain's CDR3 is CASSLLGMAGVGEQYF. CDR3 nucleotides: TGTGCCAGCAGTTTATTAGGGATGGCGGGAGTGGGAGAGCAGTACTTC.

This clone was counted many times. The chain is built from TRBV11-3 and TRBJ2-2; the match to TRBD1 covers 8 bases. This CDR3 is 17 amino acids long. With 0 bases clipped from V and 5 bases from J, the junction kept 8 bases outside the gene matches. Germline lookup yields CDR1 SGHNT and CDR2 YENEEA. This chain's CDR3 is CASSLDGRGRYTGELFF. CDR3 DNA sequence: TGTGCCAGCAGCTTAGATGGCAGGGGGCGATATACCGGGGAGCTGTTTTTT.

This sequence joins TRBV11-2 and TRBJ2-7, with 7 nucleotides matching TRBD1. Germline lookup yields CDR1 SGHAT and CDR2 FQNNGV. The CDR3 length is 13 residues. V trimming: 5 bases; J trimming: 6 bases; junction bases outside the gene matches: 7. In nucleotides, the CDR3 is TGTGCCAGCAGCGGACAGGTGGGGTCCGAGCAGTACTTC. Encoded protein: CASSGQVGSEQYF.

This rearrangement joins TRBV5-1 to TRBJ2-3, with D possibly TRBD1 on 6 matching bases. Trimming left V 1 base short and J 0 bases short, with 12 bases between. The CDR3 has 16 residues. CDR1 and CDR2 from the germline V gene are SGHRS and YFSETQ. As DNA, the CDR3 is TGCGCCAGCAGCTTGATCCAGGGGCCTAGCACAGATACGCAGTATTTT. It encodes CASSLIQGPSTDTQYF.

On this clone: In the same sample, other DNA sequences code for this CDR3. The V and J genes are TRBV5-1 and TRBJ2-7; 7 bases are a match to TRBD1. V gave up 0 bases and J gave up 2 bases; unmatched junction bases: 5. Germline values: CDR1 SGHRS, CDR2 YFSETQ. This CDR3 region has 15 residues. The CDR3, as DNA: TGCGCCAGCAGCTTGGAGGGACAGCTAGCCTACGAGCAGTACTTC. Its protein is CASSLEGQLAYEQYF.

The gene calls are TRBV9 and TRBJ1-5; D not certain. CDR3 length equals 13 residues. Germline lookup yields CDR1 SGDLS and CDR2 YYNGEE. With 3 bases removed from V and 4 bases from J, the gap between germline ends came to 8 bases. Written as DNA, the CDR3 is TGTGCCAGCAGCGCCCAAGCGAATCAGCCCCAGCATTTT. The encoded protein is CASSAQANQPQHF. Filled out from reference TRBV9 and TRBJ1-5, the complete variable domain reads DSGVTQTPKHLITATGQRVTLRCSPRSGDLSVYWYQQSLDQGLQFLIQYYNGEERAKGNILERFSAQQFPDLHSELNLSSLELGDSALYFCASSAQANQPQHFGDGTRLSIL.

The chain couples TRBV25-1 to TRBJ2-5; the match to TRBD2 covers 12 bases. The end of the DNA is better explained by TRBJ2-7, so the J call may be wrong. Germline V gene sequence: CDR1 MGHDK, CDR2 SYGVNS. CDR3 size: 14 residues. The CDR3 DNA sequence: TGTGCCAGCAGTGGGACTAGCGGGAATTACGAGCAGTACTTC. This gives the protein CASSGTSGNYEQYF.

The chain combines TRBV7-9 with TRBJ2-2; TRBD1 might be the D (5 bases). Trimming left V 7 bases short and J 2 bases short, with 20 bases between. CDR3 length: 17 residues. Germline-derived CDR1 and CDR2 are SEHNR and FQNEAQ (reference sequence). The DNA of the CDR3 is TGTGCCAGCACCCGGACCCTTGACAGCCAAAACACCGGGGAGCTGTTTTTT. This sequence encodes CASTRTLDSQNTGELFF.